This T cell receptor beta chain was obtained from a study of cytomegalovirus exposure and HLA in healthy donors. Study at large: Previous work identified roughly 120 million unique TCR beta sequences from roughly 180 million T cells.

The CDR3 is made up of 13 amino acids. CDR1 is LNHDA and CDR2 is SQIVND in the germline V gene (reference sequence). The V end was cut by 7 bases, the J end by 2 bases, with 9 bases between. This clone was recorded a few times. The target antigen is unknown. Study-wide results and limits: Cytomegalovirus-associated status was assigned to some 160 TCR beta chains. From TCR beta sequences, most subjects' HLA-A and HLA-B alleles were reportedly predicted accurately.

This PCR relied on a set of 60 Vbeta primers and 13 Jbeta primers. Sequencing was performed with immunoSEQ multiplex PCR; in TCRdb, only in-frame clones are kept and a portion is missing. The sample records 85,000 to 120,000 clones, 75% being singletons. What was sequenced was PBMCs. This chain connects TRBV19 to TRBJ1-5; weak D call: TRBD1 (5 bases). This TCR derives from a male donor in good health and CMV-seropositive. The CDR3 sequence is CASKQTGNQPQHF. The CDR3 nucleotides read TGTGCCAGTAAACAGACAGGCAATCAGCCCCAGCATTTT. Combining the CDR3 with reference TRBV19 and TRBJ1-5 gives the whole variable domain DGGITQSPKYLFRKEGQNVTLSCEQNLNHDAMYWYRQDPGQGLRLIYYSQIVNDFQKGDIAEGYSVSREKKESFPLTVTSAQKNPTAFYLCASKQTGNQPQHFGDGTRLSIL.